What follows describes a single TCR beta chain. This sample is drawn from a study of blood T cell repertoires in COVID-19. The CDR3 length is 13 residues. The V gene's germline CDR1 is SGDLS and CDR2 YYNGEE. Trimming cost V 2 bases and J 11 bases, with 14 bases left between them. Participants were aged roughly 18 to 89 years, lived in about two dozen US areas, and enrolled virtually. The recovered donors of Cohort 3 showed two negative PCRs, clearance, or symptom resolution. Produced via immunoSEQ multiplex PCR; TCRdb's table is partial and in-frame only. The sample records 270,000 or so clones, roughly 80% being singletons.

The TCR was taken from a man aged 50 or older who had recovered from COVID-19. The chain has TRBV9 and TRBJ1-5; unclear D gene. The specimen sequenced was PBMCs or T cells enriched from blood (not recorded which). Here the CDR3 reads CASSVEDGKSQHF. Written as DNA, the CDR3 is TGTGCCAGCAGCGTCGAAGACGGGAAGTCCCAGCATTTT.